Below are 12 T cell receptor beta chains sequenced from a single sample in a study of control samples from healthy donors and cancer patients. This table comes from immunoSEQ multiplex PCR, and its TCRdb copy is limited to in-frame clones, with some not included. The sample holds about 220,000 clones, about 95% seen once. The specimen sequenced was blood. The receptor set was obtained from a man aged 50 to 60 in good health.

This chain uses TRBV19 with TRBJ1-5; tentatively, D is TRBD1 (5 bases). V was pared by 2 bases and J by 4 bases, with 9 bases between. The CDR3 runs to 14 residues. The germline CDR1 and CDR2 sequences are LNHDA and SQIVND (reference sequence). The CDR3 DNA follows: TGTGCCAGTAGTATAAGGGACGGGAATCAGCCCCAGCATTTT. Translated: CASSIRDGNQPQHF.

The chain carries TRBV3-1 (or the pseudogene TRBV3-2) and TRBJ2-1, with 7 positions matching TRBD2. J gave up 4 bases and V 4 bases, and 7 bases lay outside the gene matches. Germline CDR1 and CDR2: LGHDT and YNNKEL (reference sequence). CDR3 length equals 15 residues. The CDR3 DNA sequence: TGTGCCAGCAGCCTCTTGAGCGGGGCTTACAATGAGCAGTTCTTC. It encodes CASSLLSGAYNEQFF.

This rearrangement joins TRBV7-6 to TRBJ2-2; D perhaps matches TRBD1 (6 bases). Germline V gives CDR1 SGHVS, CDR2 FNYEAQ. Trimming pared 5 bases from V and 2 bases from J, leaving 12 bases between. The CDR3 has 15 amino acids. CDR3 protein: CASSRLGGNTGELFF. DNA for the CDR3: TGTGCCAGCAGCCGCCTTGGGGGCAACACCGGGGAGCTGTTTTTT.

This chain uses TRBV30 with TRBJ2-2; 7 bases fit TRBD1. The germline V gene encodes CDR1 GTSNPN and CDR2 SVGIG (reference sequence). With 8 bases clipped from V and 7 bases from J, the junction kept 10 bases outside the gene matches. CDR3 length equals 13 residues. The CDR3 is CAGMTGIIGELFF. For the CDR3, the DNA is TGTGCCGGAATGACAGGGATTATCGGGGAGCTGTTTTTT.

This clone was counted a single time. The gene calls are TRBV7-8 and TRBJ2-1, with 14 bases that match TRBD2. The V gene end was trimmed by 4 bases and the J gene end by 4 bases; junction bases not matched to a gene: 9. Per the germline V gene, CDR1 is SGHVS and CDR2 is FQNEAQ. The CDR3 spans 18 residues. The CDR3: CASSSGLAGGLRYNEQFF. Written as DNA, the CDR3 is TGTGCCAGCAGCTCCGGACTAGCGGGGGGTCTTCGTTACAATGAGCAGTTCTTC.

V is TRBV2 and J is TRBJ1-5; 8 nucleotides match TRBD1. The CDR3 is 14 residues long. The V gene end was trimmed by 6 bases and the J gene end by 2 bases; junction bases not matched to a gene: 3. The germline gives CDR1 SNHLY, CDR2 FYNNEI. The CDR3 reads CASSRGPGNQPQHF. DNA of the CDR3: TGTGCCAGCAGCAGGGGGCCTGGCAATCAGCCCCAGCATTTT.

The CDR3 DNA is TGTGCCAGCAGCAAATCGGGGGTGCCGGTAAGGGCGCGCTGTTTTCAGCTCTCTGGAAACACCATATATTTT. Protein: CASSKSGVPVRARCFQLSGNTIYF. The J gene is TRBJ1-3, the V gene TRBV21-1. TRBV21-1 is termed a pseudogene. CDR3 length equals 24 residues.

The chain recombines TRBV27 with TRBJ2-2; no definite D call. With 1 base removed from V and 0 bases from J, the gap between germline ends came to 3 bases. Germline V gene lookup returns CDR1 MNHEY and CDR2 SMNVEV (reference sequence). The CDR3 runs to 14 residues. In DNA form, the CDR3 reads TGTGCCAGCAGTTTATATACGAACACCGGGGAGCTGTTTTTT. Translation: CASSLYTNTGELFF.

This chain connects TRBV7-2 to TRBJ2-1; D gene uncertain. With 0 bases removed from V and 0 bases from J, the gap between germline ends came to 6 bases. The V gene's germline CDR1 is SGHTA and CDR2 FQGNSA. The CDR3 spans 15 residues. The chain's CDR3 is CASSLAFSSYNEQFF. The CDR3, as DNA: TGTGCCAGCAGCTTAGCTTTTAGCTCCTACAATGAGCAGTTCTTC.

The V and J genes are TRBV19 and TRBJ1-3; possible D gene TRBD1, 5 bases. The CDR3 covers 15 residues. Deletions cut 5 bases from V and 0 bases from J, with 11 bases between. From germline, CDR1 is LNHDA and CDR2 SQIVND (reference sequence). This CDR3 is CASSRDSGSGNTIYF. CDR3 DNA sequence: TGTGCCAGTAGTCGGGACTCCGGCTCTGGAAACACCATATATTTT.

V usage is TRBV3-1 (or the pseudogene TRBV3-2) and J usage is TRBJ1-2; no reliable D call. Germline CDR1 is LGHDT and CDR2 is YNNKEL (reference sequence). The CDR3 totals 21 residues. V lost 0 bases and J lost 8, with 34 bases in between. CDR3 in amino acids: CASSQDRRAAASFLKWEGYTF. DNA of the CDR3: TGTGCCAGCAGCCAAGATCGTAGGGCAGCGGCCTCTTTCCTAAAATGGGAAGGCTACACCTTC.

The chain employs TRBV9 and TRBJ1-2, with 7 bases aligning to TRBD1. Germline V CDR1 and CDR2: SGDLS, YYNGEE. The trim removed 0 bases at V and 2 bases at J, leaving 4 bases unmatched. The CDR3 loop spans 15 amino acids. The CDR3 spells CASSVASTGNYGYTF. Written as DNA, the CDR3 is TGTGCCAGCAGCGTAGCCTCGACAGGGAACTATGGCTACACCTTC. The full variable domain, with the rest looked up from reference TRBV9 and TRBJ1-2, is DSGVTQTPKHLITATGQRVTLRCSPRSGDLSVYWYQQSLDQGLQFLIQYYNGEERAKGNILERFSAQQFPDLHSELNLSSLELGDSALYFCASSVASTGNYGYTFGSGTRLTVV.